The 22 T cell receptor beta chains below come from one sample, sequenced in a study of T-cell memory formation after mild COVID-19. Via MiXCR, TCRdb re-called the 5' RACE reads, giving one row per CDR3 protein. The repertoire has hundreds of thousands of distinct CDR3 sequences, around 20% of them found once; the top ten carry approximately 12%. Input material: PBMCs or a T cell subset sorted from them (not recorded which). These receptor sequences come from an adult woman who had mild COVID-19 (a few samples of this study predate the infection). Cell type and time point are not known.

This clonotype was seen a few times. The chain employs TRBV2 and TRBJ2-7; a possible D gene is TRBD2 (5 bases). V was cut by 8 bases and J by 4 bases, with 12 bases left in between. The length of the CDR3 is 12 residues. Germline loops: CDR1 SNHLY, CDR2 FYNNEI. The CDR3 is CASPPPGYEQYF. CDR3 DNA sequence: TGTGCCAGCCCGCCTCCGGGATACGAGCAGTACTTC.

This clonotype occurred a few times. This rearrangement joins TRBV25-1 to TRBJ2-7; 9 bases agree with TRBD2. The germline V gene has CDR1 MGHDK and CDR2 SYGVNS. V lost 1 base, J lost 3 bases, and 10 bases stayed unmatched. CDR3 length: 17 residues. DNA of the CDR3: TGTGCCAGCAGTGAATGGGGTAGCGGGAGACAAGGCTACGAGCAGTACTTC. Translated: CASSEWGSGRQGYEQYF.

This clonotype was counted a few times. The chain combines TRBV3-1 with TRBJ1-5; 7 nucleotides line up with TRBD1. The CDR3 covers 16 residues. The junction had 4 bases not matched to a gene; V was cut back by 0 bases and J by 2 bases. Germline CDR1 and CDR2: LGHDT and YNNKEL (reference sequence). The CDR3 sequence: CASSQETGFGNQPQHF. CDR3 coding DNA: TGTGCCAGCAGCCAAGAGACAGGGTTTGGCAATCAGCCCCAGCATTTT.

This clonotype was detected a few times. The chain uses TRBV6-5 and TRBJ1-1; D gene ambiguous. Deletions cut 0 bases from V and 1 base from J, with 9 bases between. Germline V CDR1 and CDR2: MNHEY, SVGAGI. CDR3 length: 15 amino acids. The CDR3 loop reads CASSYSMVWNTEAFF. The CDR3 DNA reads TGTGCCAGCAGTTACTCGATGGTGTGGAACACTGAAGCTTTCTTT.

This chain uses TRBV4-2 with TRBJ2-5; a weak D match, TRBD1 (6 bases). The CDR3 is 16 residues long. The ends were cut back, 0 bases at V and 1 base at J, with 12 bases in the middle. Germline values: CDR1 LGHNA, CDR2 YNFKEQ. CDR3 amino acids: CASSQDSGAAQETQYF. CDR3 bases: TGTGCCAGCAGCCAAGATTCAGGGGCAGCCCAAGAGACCCAGTACTTC.

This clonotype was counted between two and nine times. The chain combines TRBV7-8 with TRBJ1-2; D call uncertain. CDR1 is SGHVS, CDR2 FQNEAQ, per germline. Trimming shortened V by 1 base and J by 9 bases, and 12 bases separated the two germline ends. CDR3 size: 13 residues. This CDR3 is CASSLEGLGSYTF. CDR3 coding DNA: TGTGCCAGCAGCTTAGAGGGCCTCGGGAGCTACACCTTC.

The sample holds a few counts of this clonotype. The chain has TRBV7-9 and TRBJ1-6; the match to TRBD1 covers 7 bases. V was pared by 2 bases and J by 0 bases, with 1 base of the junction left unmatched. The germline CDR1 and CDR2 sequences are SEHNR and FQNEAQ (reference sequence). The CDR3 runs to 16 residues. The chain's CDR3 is CASSLRDSSYNSPLHF. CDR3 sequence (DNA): TGTGCCAGCAGCTTACGGGACAGCTCCTATAATTCACCCCTCCACTTT.

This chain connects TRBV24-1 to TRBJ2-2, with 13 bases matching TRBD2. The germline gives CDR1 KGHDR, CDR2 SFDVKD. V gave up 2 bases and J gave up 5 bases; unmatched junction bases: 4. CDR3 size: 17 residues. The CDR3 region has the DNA TGTGCCACCAGTGATTCGACTAGCGGGAGGCGAACCGGGGAGCTGTTTTTT. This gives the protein CATSDSTSGRRTGELFF.

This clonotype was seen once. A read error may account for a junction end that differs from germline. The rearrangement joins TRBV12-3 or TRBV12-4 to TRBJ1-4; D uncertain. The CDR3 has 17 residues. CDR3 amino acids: CASTPGGGDQFNEKLSF. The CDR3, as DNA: TGTGCCAGCACCCCAGGAGGCGGGGATCAGTTTAATGAAAAACTGTCTTTT.

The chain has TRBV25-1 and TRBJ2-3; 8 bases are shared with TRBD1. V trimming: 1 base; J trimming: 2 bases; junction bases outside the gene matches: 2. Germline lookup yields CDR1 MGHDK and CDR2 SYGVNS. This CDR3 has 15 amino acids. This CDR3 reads CASSESGGITDTQYF. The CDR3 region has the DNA TGTGCCAGCAGTGAATCAGGGGGCATCACAGATACGCAGTATTTT.

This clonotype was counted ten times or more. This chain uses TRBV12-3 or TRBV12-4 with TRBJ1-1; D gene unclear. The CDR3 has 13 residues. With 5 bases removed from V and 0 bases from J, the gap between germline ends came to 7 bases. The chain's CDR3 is CASSPSVNTEAFF. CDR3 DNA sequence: TGTGCCAGCAGTCCTTCGGTGAACACTGAAGCTTTCTTT.

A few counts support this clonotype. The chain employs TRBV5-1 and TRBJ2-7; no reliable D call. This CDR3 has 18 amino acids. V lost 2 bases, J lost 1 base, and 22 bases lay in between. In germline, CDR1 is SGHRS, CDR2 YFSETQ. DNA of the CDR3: TGCGCCAGCAGCTTCCATGGTCCCCGGGTCTCGAAGTCCTACGAGCAGTACTTC. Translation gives CASSFHGPRVSKSYEQYF. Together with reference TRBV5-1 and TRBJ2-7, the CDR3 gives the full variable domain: KAGVTQTPRYLIKTRGQQVTLSCSPISGHRSVSWYQQTPGQGLQFLFEYFSETQRNKGNFPGRFSGRQFSNSRSEMNVSTLELGDSALYLCASSFHGPRVSKSYEQYFGPGTRLTVT.

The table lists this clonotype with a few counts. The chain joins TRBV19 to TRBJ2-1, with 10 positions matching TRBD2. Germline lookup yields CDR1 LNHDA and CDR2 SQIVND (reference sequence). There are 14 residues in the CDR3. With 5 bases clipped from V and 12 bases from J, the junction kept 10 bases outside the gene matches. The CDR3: CASSALAGEHPQFF. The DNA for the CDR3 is TGTGCCAGTAGTGCCCTAGCGGGGGAACATCCGCAGTTCTTC.

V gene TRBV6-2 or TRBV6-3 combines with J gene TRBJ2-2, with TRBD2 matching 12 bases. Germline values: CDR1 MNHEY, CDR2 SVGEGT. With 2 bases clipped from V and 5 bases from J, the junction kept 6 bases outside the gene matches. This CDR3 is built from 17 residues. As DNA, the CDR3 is TGTGCCAGCAGTTACATCCGGACTAGCGGGAAAACCGGGGAGCTGTTTTTT. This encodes CASSYIRTSGKTGELFF.

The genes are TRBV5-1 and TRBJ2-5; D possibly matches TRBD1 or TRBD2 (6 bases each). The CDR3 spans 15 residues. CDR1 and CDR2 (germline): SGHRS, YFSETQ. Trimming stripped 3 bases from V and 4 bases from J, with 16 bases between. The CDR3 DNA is TGCGCCAGCAGCTATATGGGGGGCCTAGGAGAGACCCAGTACTTC. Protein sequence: CASSYMGGLGETQYF.

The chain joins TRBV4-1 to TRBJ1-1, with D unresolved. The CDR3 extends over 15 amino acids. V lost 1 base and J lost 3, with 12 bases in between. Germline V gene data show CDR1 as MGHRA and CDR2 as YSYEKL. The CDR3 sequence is CASSQGEASYTEAFF. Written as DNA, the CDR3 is TGCGCCAGCAGCCAAGGAGAGGCCAGCTACACTGAAGCTTTCTTT.

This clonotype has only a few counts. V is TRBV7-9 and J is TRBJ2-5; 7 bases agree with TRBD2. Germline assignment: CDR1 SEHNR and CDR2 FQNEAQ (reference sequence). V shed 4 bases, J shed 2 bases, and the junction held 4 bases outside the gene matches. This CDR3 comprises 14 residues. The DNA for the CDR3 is TGTGCCAGCAGCTCTCGGGGGGTACAAGAGACCCAGTACTTC. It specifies CASSSRGVQETQYF.

DNA of the CDR3: TGTGCCACCAGTGCACTAGCGGGAGGCGACGAGCAGTACTTC. Translation: CATSALAGGDEQYF. V is TRBV24-1 and J is TRBJ2-7; the match to TRBD2 covers 12 bases. The CDR3 is made up of 14 amino acids. Trimming at V came to 5 bases and at J to 5 bases, leaving 3 bases not matched to a gene. CDR1 and CDR2 (germline): KGHDR, SFDVKD.

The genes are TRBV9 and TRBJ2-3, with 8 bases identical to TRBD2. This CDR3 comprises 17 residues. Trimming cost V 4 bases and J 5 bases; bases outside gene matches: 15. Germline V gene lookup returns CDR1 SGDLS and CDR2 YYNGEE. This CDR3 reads CASSHSGVGRAGDTQYF. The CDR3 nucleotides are TGTGCCAGCAGCCATAGTGGAGTCGGGAGGGCCGGAGATACGCAGTATTTT.

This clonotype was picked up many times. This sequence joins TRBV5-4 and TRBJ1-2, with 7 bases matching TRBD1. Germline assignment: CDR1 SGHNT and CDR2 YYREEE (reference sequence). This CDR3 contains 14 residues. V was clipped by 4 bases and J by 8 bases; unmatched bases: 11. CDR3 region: CASSVTGATGGYTF. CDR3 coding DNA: TGTGCCAGCAGCGTAACAGGGGCCACTGGGGGCTACACCTTC.

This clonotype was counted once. CDR3 amino acids: CASSLSGLHYEQYF. The CDR3 nucleotides are TGTGCCAGCAGTTTAAGTGGGCTCCACTACGAGCAGTACTTC. The chain has TRBV27 and TRBJ2-7; D gene unclear. The length of the CDR3 is 14 residues. V gave up 2 bases and J gave up 3 bases, with 11 bases separating them. In germline, CDR1 is MNHEY, CDR2 SMNVEV (reference sequence).

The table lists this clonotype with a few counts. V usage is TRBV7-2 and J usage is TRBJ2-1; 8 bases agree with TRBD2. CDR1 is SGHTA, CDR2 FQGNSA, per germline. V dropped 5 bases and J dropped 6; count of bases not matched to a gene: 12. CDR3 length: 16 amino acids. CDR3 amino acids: CASSAPGTRAGNEQFF. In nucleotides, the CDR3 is TGTGCCAGCAGCGCACCCGGGACTAGAGCTGGCAATGAGCAGTTCTTC.